This record looks at one TCR beta chain sequence and its context. Its antigen remains undetermined. No much larger clone is present one base from it, and per-base qualities are unavailable. Five hundred nanograms of biopsy DNA per sample were submitted for commercial TCRB immunosequencing. CDR3 regions were amplified from genomic DNA by Adaptive Biotechnology using a two-step, amplification bias-controlled multiplex PCR. The first PCR used primers for every V and J gene segment; the second PCR added barcodes and Illumina adapters. CDR3 libraries were sequenced using an Illumina instrument. The paper's processing steps were these. Analysis combined the vendor-provided pipelines with custom analysis of raw data in R/Bioconductor under R version 3.3.0. Clonality, which ranges from 0 to 1, was calculated as the inverse of the normalised Shannon entropy across all productive clones. The repertoire share taken up by the top 100 clones defined high-frequency clones, and only clones that passed a 95% confidence test were kept. Overlap between samples was measured with the Morisita-Horn index, while repertoire diversity was measured with the Simpson index. TCRdb's version of the immuneACCESS table is confined to in-frame rearrangements and falls short of the full clone set. An unresolved V gene accounts for under half of the shortfall where checked; the remainder is of unknown origin. V, J and clone size reflect that table, while D and trimming were determined from the DNA. The sample table shows 30,000 to 35,000 clones, and just under 80% are seen once. Around 17% of the sample is held by the ten biggest clonotypes.

The germline V gene (reference sequence) provides CDR1 MNHNY and CDR2 SVGAGI. The CDR3, cysteine through phenylalanine, is 16 amino acids long. CDR3 DNA only is kept here, 48 bases in frame from base 1. The germline V and J ends show losses of 1 base and 7 bases respectively, and no gene match explains 10 bases of the junction. The data derive from a study of T cell repertoires in ileal Crohn's disease (dated by TCRdb to about 2019). Some background on the complete study: Median disease duration was approximately 8 years, and about 35% of patients were identified as active smokers at the time of surgery. Roughly half of the patients were given postoperative therapy, with fewer than 12 receiving thiopurines and over 15 receiving anti-TNF agents. Running in parallel with the study was a multicentre cohort set up to find predictors of early endoscopic recurrence following ileocolonic resection. Endoscopic postoperative recurrence was defined as a Rutgeerts score above i0. Every patient underwent surgery because of a complication, which was stricturing disease in 61% and penetrating disease in around 39%. The study sequenced approximately 180 mucosal samples from around 60 patients, taken at several locations on the surgical specimen and at postoperative endoscopy. A prospective multicentre cohort supplied the 50 or so Crohn's disease patients whose TCR repertoires were analysed. Here is what the overall study found, with its caveats: Sorted CD8 T cells carried more high-frequency clones than CD4 T cells, suggesting mucosal expansions were mainly CD8. Only a subgroup of patients, of unstated size, had their mucosal CD4 and CD8 T cells sorted and sequenced. A significantly higher proportion of clonal expansions was observed in active smokers at surgery than in non-smokers (roughly 27% vs 19%, p=0.02). Higher percentages of high-frequency clones at the time of surgery were linked to endoscopic recurrence, and every patient with clonality above 26.8% (18/57) had recurrence.

Adults with ileal or ileocolonic Crohn's disease and an indication for ileocolonic resection were eligible for inclusion. Before DNA extraction, whole ileal mucosal biopsies were kept frozen at -80 degrees C. Genomic DNA was extracted from frozen whole biopsies using a TRizol-based method and was quantified with a NanoDrop 2000 spectrophotometer. Sequenced material: ileal tissue. The V and J genes are TRBV6-6 and TRBJ1-1; 9 bases in the junction line up with TRBD1. This TCR was sampled from an adult with Crohn's disease. The CDR3 region: CASSYWMTPGQGEAFF. Here is the DNA: TGTGCCAGCAGTTACTGGATGACACCGGGACAGGGTGAAGCTTTCTTT.